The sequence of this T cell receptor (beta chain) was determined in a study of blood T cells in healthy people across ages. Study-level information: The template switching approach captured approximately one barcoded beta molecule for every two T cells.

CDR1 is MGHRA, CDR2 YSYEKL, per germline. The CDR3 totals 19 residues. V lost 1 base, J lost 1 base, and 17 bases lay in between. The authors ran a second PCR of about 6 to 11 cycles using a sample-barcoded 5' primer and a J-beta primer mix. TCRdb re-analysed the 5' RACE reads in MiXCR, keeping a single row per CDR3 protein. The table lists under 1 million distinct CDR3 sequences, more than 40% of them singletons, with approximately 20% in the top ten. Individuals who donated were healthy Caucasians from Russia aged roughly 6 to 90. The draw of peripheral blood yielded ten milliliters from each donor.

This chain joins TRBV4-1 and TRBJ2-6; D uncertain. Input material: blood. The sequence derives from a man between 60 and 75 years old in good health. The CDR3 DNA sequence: TGCGCCAGCAGCCAAGTAATTATTAAATACGAGTCTGGGGCCAACGTCCTGACTTTC. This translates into CASSQVIIKYESGANVLTF.